Sequencing of this T cell receptor beta chain was carried out in a study of technical replicates of blood from a few donors. Generated by immunoSEQ multiplex PCR, the TCRdb table keeps only in-frame clones and is missing some. The data show 55,000 to 80,000 clones, with 92% seen just once and 0.42% held by the top ten. This CDR3 spans 13 amino acids. Trimming cost V 5 bases and J 7 bases; bases outside gene matches: 5. CDR1 and CDR2 from the germline V gene are SGHTA and FQGNSA. The sequence was collected from a human donor in good health. Source material: T cells isolated from PBMCs. The chain recombines TRBV7-2 with TRBJ1-1, with 9 bases matching TRBD1. This chain's CDR3 is CASSPGTGSEAFF. CDR3 sequence (DNA): TGTGCCAGCAGCCCCGGGACAGGGAGTGAAGCTTTCTTT.